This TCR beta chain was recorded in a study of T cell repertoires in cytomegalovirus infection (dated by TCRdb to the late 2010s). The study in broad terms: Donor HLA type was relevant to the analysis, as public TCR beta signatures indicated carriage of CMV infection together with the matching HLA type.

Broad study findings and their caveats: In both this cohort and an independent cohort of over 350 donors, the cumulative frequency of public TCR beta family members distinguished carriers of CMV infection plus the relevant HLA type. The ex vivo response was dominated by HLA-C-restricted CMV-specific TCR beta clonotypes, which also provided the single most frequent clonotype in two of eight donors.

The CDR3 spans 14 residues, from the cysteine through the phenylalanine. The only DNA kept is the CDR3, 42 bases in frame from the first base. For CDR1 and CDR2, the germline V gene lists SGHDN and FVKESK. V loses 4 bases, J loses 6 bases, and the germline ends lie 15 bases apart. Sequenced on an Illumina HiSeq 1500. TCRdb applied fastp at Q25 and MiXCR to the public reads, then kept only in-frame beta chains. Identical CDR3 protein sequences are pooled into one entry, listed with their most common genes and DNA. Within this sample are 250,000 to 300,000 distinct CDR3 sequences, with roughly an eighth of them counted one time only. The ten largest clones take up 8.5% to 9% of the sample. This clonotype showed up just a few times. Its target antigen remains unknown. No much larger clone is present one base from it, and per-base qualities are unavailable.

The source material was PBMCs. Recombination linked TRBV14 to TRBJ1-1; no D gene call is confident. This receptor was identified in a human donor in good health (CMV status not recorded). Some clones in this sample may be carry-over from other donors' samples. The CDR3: CASSPPPGFAEAFF. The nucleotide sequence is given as TGTGCCAGCAGCCCACCTCCAGGCTTTGCTGAAGCTTTCTTT.